This T cell receptor beta chain came from a study of shared clonotypes between healthy human individuals. Sequencing was performed with immunoSEQ multiplex PCR; in TCRdb, only in-frame clones are kept and a portion is missing. This table has about 1.1 million clones, about 84% appearing once. Turning to this clone: Possible read error: a much larger clone is one base away.

The CDR3 runs to 13 residues. Germline V gives CDR1 SGHNT, CDR2 YENEEA. Material for sequencing was memory CD4+ T cells from PBMCs. As to subset: CD45RA-negative fraction. This receptor was taken from a man younger than 35 in good health. Some clones in this sample may be carry-over from other donors' samples. V usage is TRBV11-3 and J usage is TRBJ1-4; maybe TRBD1 (5 bases). The CDR3 nucleotides are TGTGCCAGCAGCTTAGTTCGGGGGATTAAACTGCTTTTT. Its protein is CASSLVRGIKLLF.